Listed here are 25 T cell receptor beta chains from one sample, sequenced in a study of blood T cell repertoires in COVID-19. Profiled with immunoSEQ multiplex PCR; TCRdb holds only in-frame clones, not every one. The table records fewer than 20,000 clones, less than 80% of them present only once. The sample consisted of peripheral blood. Source of these receptors: a man between 65 and 85 years old with active or convalescent COVID-19.

The rearrangement uses TRBV5-1 and TRBJ2-5, with a tentative D call TRBD1 (6 bases). V lost 0 bases, J lost 5 bases, and 14 bases lay in between. Germline loops: CDR1 SGHRS, CDR2 YFSETQ. This CDR3 has 15 amino acids. CDR3 sequence (DNA): TGCGCCAGCAGCTTGGCCGCGGCCCAGGGGGAGACCCAGTACTTC. Translated, it gives CASSLAAAQGETQYF.

This clone has just one count. V gene TRBV3-1 (or the pseudogene TRBV3-2) combines with J gene TRBJ2-5; D may be TRBD1 (6 bases). This CDR3 spans 15 amino acids. In germline, CDR1 is LGHDT, CDR2 YNNKEL (reference sequence). V was clipped by 1 base and J by 5 bases, with 14 bases between them. The CDR3 DNA reads TGTGCCAGCAGCCAAGGGGACATCGAGAGGGAGACCCAGTACTTC. Residues: CASSQGDIERETQYF.

The gene calls are TRBV19 and TRBJ1-2; 9 bases match TRBD1. J lost 5 bases, V lost 5 bases, and 9 bases had no gene match. CDR3 size: 15 residues. Germline loops: CDR1 LNHDA, CDR2 SQIVND (reference sequence). Here the CDR3 DNA reads TGTGCCAGTAGTGTCGACAGGGGGTTACCTTATGGCTACACCTTC. Translation: CASSVDRGLPYGYTF.

This clone came up once. The V and J genes are TRBV12-3 or TRBV12-4 and TRBJ1-1; TRBD1 agrees at 8 bases. The CDR3 totals 13 residues. Trimming took 4 bases from V and 11 from J; bases not matched to a gene: 9. DNA of the CDR3: TGTGCCAGCAGTTCTACAGACAGGGGTATGGCTTTCTTT. Its protein is CASSSTDRGMAFF.

This chain uses TRBV28 with TRBJ2-5; TRBD2 agrees at 7 bases. With V trimmed by 3 bases and J by 5 bases, 6 bases remained unmatched. This CDR3 contains 14 residues. From germline, CDR1 is MDHEN and CDR2 SYDVKM. CDR3 sequence: CASSFATSVETQYF. CDR3 DNA sequence: TGTGCCAGCAGTTTCGCAACTAGCGTTGAGACCCAGTACTTC.

This clone was counted only a few times. The chain is built from TRBV13 and TRBJ2-7; D gene uncertain. The CDR3 is made up of 12 amino acids. Germline V CDR1 and CDR2: PRHDT, FYEKMQ (reference sequence). Trimming left V 5 bases short and J 3 bases short, with 8 bases between. Here the CDR3 DNA reads TGTGCCAGCAGCCATAGATACTACGAGCAGTACTTC. Residues: CASSHRYYEQYF. Complete variable domain (other parts from reference TRBV13 and TRBJ2-7): AAGVIQSPRHLIKEKRETATLKCYPIPRHDTVYWYQQGPGQDPQFLISFYEKMQSDKGSIPDRFSAQQFSDYHSELNMSSLELGDSALYFCASSHRYYEQYFGPGTRLTVT.

V is TRBV6-1 and J is TRBJ1-2, with D hard to call. The CDR3 covers 13 residues. Looked up from germline, CDR1 is MNHNS and CDR2 is SASEGT. Trimming left V 3 bases short and J 4 bases short, with 9 bases between. The CDR3 reads CASSESIGYGYTF. The CDR3 DNA is TGTGCCAGCAGTGAGTCAATCGGCTATGGCTACACCTTC.

The V call is TRBV7-2, the J call TRBJ1-5; a weak D match, TRBD1 (5 bases). The CDR3 extends over 17 amino acids. Trimming removed 3 bases at V and 0 bases at J, with 15 bases between. Germline CDR1 SGHTA, CDR2 FQGNSA. The CDR3, as DNA: TGTGCCAGCAGCTTTTATGGGGGGGGATATAGCAATCAGCCCCAGCATTTT. Protein product: CASSFYGGGYSNQPQHF.

The chain joins TRBV27 to TRBJ2-1, with 11 bases that match TRBD1. J lost 4 bases, V lost 6 bases, and 5 bases had no gene match. This CDR3 is built from 15 residues. Germline assignment: CDR1 MNHEY and CDR2 SMNVEV (reference sequence). DNA for the CDR3: TGTGCCAGCAGCCGGGACAGGGGGGAATACAATGAGCAGTTCTTC. Translated, it gives CASSRDRGEYNEQFF.

The chain carries TRBV4-1 and TRBJ2-7; D possibly corresponds to TRBD2 (6 bases). Germline assignment: CDR1 MGHRA and CDR2 YSYEKL. The V gene lost 1 base and the J gene lost 1 base, with 8 bases spanning the gap. CDR3 length: 14 residues. CDR3 residues: CASSQGAGSYEQYF. As DNA, the CDR3 is TGCGCCAGCAGCCAAGGGGCGGGGTCCTACGAGCAGTACTTC.

The chain links TRBV10-3 to TRBJ1-2; 7 bases are a match to TRBD1. V was clipped by 6 bases and J by 6 bases; unmatched bases: 10. The CDR3 is 14 amino acids. Germline lookup yields CDR1 ENHRY and CDR2 SYGVKD. The CDR3 sequence is CAISQNRGGDGYTF. CDR3 nucleotides: TGTGCCATCAGCCAAAACAGGGGTGGGGATGGCTACACCTTC.

This chain links TRBV7-8 with TRBJ2-7; 10 bases map to TRBD1. The trim removed 1 base at V and 4 bases at J, leaving 1 base unmatched. Germline values: CDR1 SGHVS, CDR2 FQNEAQ. The CDR3 extends over 14 amino acids. The CDR3 protein is CASSLGGQGYEQYF. The CDR3 DNA sequence: TGTGCCAGCAGCTTAGGGGGACAGGGGTACGAGCAGTACTTC. Together with reference TRBV7-8 and TRBJ2-7, the CDR3 gives the full variable domain: GAGVSQSPRYKVAKRGQDVALRCDPISGHVSLFWYQQALGQGPEFLTYFQNEAQLDKSGLPSDRFFAERPEGSVSTLKIQRTQQEDSAVYLCASSLGGQGYEQYFGPGTRLTVT.

Turning to this clone: This sample includes further DNA sequences coding for the same CDR3. This sequence joins TRBV3-1 (or the pseudogene TRBV3-2) and TRBJ2-2, with D maybe TRBD2 (5 bases). The length of the CDR3 is 16 residues. Trimming stripped 1 base from V and 4 bases from J, with 13 bases between. Germline V lookup: CDR1 LGHDT, CDR2 YNNKEL (reference sequence). The CDR3 bases are TGTGCCAGCAGCCAAGGCGTCGGGGATAGCACCGGGGAGCTGTTTTTT. It translates to CASSQGVGDSTGELFF.

The chain couples TRBV5-1 to TRBJ2-2, with D perhaps TRBD2 (5 bases). This CDR3 is built from 14 residues. Germline CDR1 and CDR2: SGHRS and YFSETQ. Trimming stripped 10 bases from V and 1 base from J, with 14 bases between. The chain's CDR3 is CACTGVGNTGELFF. CDR3 bases: TGCGCCTGCACCGGGGTGGGGAACACCGGGGAGCTGTTTTTT.

This clone has only a few counts. The V and J genes are TRBV7-2 and TRBJ2-3, with TRBD2 as a possible D gene (5 bases). With 1 base removed from V and 0 bases from J, the gap between germline ends came to 14 bases. This CDR3 has 17 amino acids. Germline V gives CDR1 SGHTA, CDR2 FQGNSA. The CDR3 region has the DNA TGTGCCAGCAGCTTAGTGGGAGCCATATCTAGCACAGATACGCAGTATTTT. Protein product: CASSLVGAISSTDTQYF.

This chain joins TRBV7-9 and TRBJ2-7; D may be TRBD2 (6 bases). The CDR3 is 13 residues long. Trimming removed 8 bases from V and 2 bases from J, with 13 bases in between. Germline values: CDR1 SEHNR, CDR2 FQNEAQ (reference sequence). In DNA, the CDR3 is TGTGCCAGCGGGGGGATGGCCCCCTACGAGCAGTACTTC. Translating it yields CASGGMAPYEQYF.

The CDR3 DNA reads TGTGCCAGCGGACTAGCGGGGACCTACGAGCAGTACTTC. Translation: CASGLAGTYEQYF. The chain has TRBV25-1 and TRBJ2-7, with 12 positions matching TRBD2. The germline CDR1 and CDR2 sequences are MGHDK and SYGVNS. V was clipped by 8 bases and J by 2 bases; unmatched bases: 1. The CDR3 extends over 13 amino acids.

The V and J genes are TRBV7-9 and TRBJ2-3, with no clear D. Germline V CDR1 and CDR2: SEHNR, FQNEAQ (reference sequence). The CDR3 has 15 residues. V gave up 1 base and J gave up 6 bases, with 14 bases separating them. The chain's CDR3 is CASSLVTMTGDTQYF. In DNA form, the CDR3 reads TGTGCCAGCAGCTTAGTTACTATGACCGGGGATACGCAGTATTTT.

The chain combines TRBV19 with TRBJ1-1, with TRBD1 as a possible D gene (5 bases). Germline V lookup: CDR1 LNHDA, CDR2 SQIVND (reference sequence). V gave up 7 bases and J gave up 0 bases, with 15 bases separating them. This CDR3 contains 15 residues. CDR3 amino acids: CASKRGPALNTEAFF. The CDR3 DNA is TGTGCCAGTAAAAGGGGCCCCGCCCTGAACACTGAAGCTTTCTTT.

The V gene is TRBV10-3, the J gene TRBJ2-5; the D gene is possibly TRBD2 (7 bases). CDR1 and CDR2 from the germline V gene are ENHRY and SYGVKD. V gave up 0 bases and J gave up 4 bases, with 15 bases separating them. The CDR3 covers 16 residues. The CDR3 DNA reads TGTGCCATCAGTGAGTCGATCGGGGGGCGCGGAGAGACCCAGTACTTC. Translating gives CAISESIGGRGETQYF.

The CDR3 loop is CASSLRDRDNEQFF. The CDR3, as DNA: TGTGCCAGCAGCCTCCGGGACAGAGACAATGAGCAGTTCTTC. The gene calls are TRBV3-1 (or the pseudogene TRBV3-2) and TRBJ2-1; 7 positions agree with TRBD1. Germline V gives CDR1 LGHDT, CDR2 YNNKEL (reference sequence). CDR3 size: 14 residues. J was trimmed by 5 bases and V by 4 bases; bases with no gene match: 5.

This chain links TRBV7-9 with TRBJ1-1; 7 bases align to TRBD1. The CDR3 extends over 14 amino acids. Germline V lookup: CDR1 SEHNR, CDR2 FQNEAQ (reference sequence). The J segment lost 4 bases and the V segment lost 5 bases, leaving 7 bases of the junction unmatched. In DNA, the CDR3 is TGTGCCAGCAGCGCGACAGGGCGGGGCACTGAAGCTTTCTTT. Its protein product is CASSATGRGTEAFF.

This clone was found a few times. The chain employs TRBV7-6 and TRBJ1-5, with TRBD1 matching over 7 bases. V gave up 2 bases and J gave up 7 bases; unmatched junction bases: 8. Germline CDR1 and CDR2: SGHVS and FNYEAQ. The CDR3 runs to 15 residues. CDR3 amino acids: CASSLSTGYYQPQHF. CDR3 DNA: TGTGCCAGCAGCTTATCGACAGGGTACTACCAGCCCCAGCATTTT.

V usage is TRBV6-5 and J usage is TRBJ2-1, with D perhaps TRBD2 (5 bases). Germline CDR1 is MNHEY and CDR2 is SVGAGI. V was clipped by 6 bases and J by 3 bases, with 9 bases between them. CDR3 size: 13 residues. CDR3 nucleotides: TGTGCCAGCAGAACGGGATTCTACAATGAGCAGTTCTTC. Amino acid sequence: CASRTGFYNEQFF.

The J gene is TRBJ2-7, the V gene TRBV6-5, with TRBD1 as a possible D gene (5 bases). V lost 0 bases and J 5 bases, leaving 11 bases between the germline ends. Germline values: CDR1 MNHEY, CDR2 SVGAGI. The CDR3 spans 14 residues. CDR3 coding DNA: TGTGCCAGCAGTTACTCGCCAGGGATCAACGAGCAGTACTTC. Its translation is CASSYSPGINEQYF.